These 13 T cell receptor beta chains originate from one sample sequenced in a study of CD8 T cells in Susac syndrome. RNA amounts of roughly 0.45 to 1 ug underwent reverse transcription with random hexamers. TCRdb re-derived calls from the immunoSEQ multiplex PCR reads in MiXCR, one entry per CDR3 protein. The table includes about 300,000 distinct CDR3 sequences, about 91% detected once. Sequenced material: CD8+ T cells from PBMCs. The origin of the receptors is a human donor with multiple sclerosis.

Details on this clonotype: The junction departs from germline at one end; a sequencing error may be responsible. V is TRBV20-1 and J is TRBJ2-1; 9 bases agree with TRBD2. Germline CDR1 reads DFQATT; CDR2 reads SNEGSKA (reference sequence). The CDR3 runs to 16 residues. CDR3 coding DNA: TGCAGTGCCAGAGGTTGGCTGCGGGAGGGCCGCAATGAGCAGTTCTTC. Translating it yields CSARGWLREGRNEQFF.

The chain uses TRBV7-9 and TRBJ2-2, with 8 bases matching TRBD1. The J segment lost 1 base and the V segment lost 0 bases, leaving 4 bases of the junction unmatched. Germline V gene lookup returns CDR1 SEHNR and CDR2 FQNEAQ (reference sequence). The CDR3 covers 17 residues. The CDR3 spells CASSLAPGQGNTGELFF. For the CDR3, the DNA is TGTGCCAGCAGCTTAGCGCCAGGACAGGGGAACACCGGGGAGCTGTTTTTT.

This clonotype was found once. This chain uses TRBV9 with TRBJ2-7, with 7 bases aligning to TRBD1. V lost 3 bases to trimming and J lost 5 bases; unmatched junction nucleotides: 8. The CDR3 has 14 amino acids. Germline loops: CDR1 SGDLS, CDR2 YYNGEE. CDR3 region: CASSGDTGADEQYF. DNA of the CDR3: TGTGCCAGCAGCGGCGACACAGGGGCCGACGAGCAGTACTTC.

This rearrangement joins TRBV29-1 to TRBJ1-2; the match to TRBD1 covers 9 bases. The ends lost 5 bases at V and 6 bases at J; junction bases unmatched: 7. CDR3 length: 13 amino acids. Germline CDR1 is SQVTM and CDR2 is ANQGSEA. The CDR3 spells CSVRQGEADGYTF. The CDR3, as DNA: TGCAGCGTTCGACAGGGGGAGGCGGATGGCTACACCTTC.

The chain couples TRBV28 to TRBJ1-1, with a weak D call TRBD1 (6 bases). The V gene lost 2 bases and the J gene lost 4 bases, with 14 bases spanning the gap. The CDR3 consists of 15 residues. Germline CDR1 reads MDHEN; CDR2 reads SYDVKM. The CDR3: CASSLRGHPVTEAFF. DNA of the CDR3: TGTGCCAGCAGTTTAAGGGGACACCCGGTCACTGAAGCTTTCTTT.

The chain employs TRBV3-1 and TRBJ1-1; D is uncertain. The V end lost 4 bases, the J end lost 5 bases, and 11 bases lay between the germline ends. The CDR3 loop spans 13 amino acids. Germline loops: CDR1 LGHDT, CDR2 YNNKEL (reference sequence). CDR3 coding DNA: TGTGCCAGCAGCCCCTACTCGGGGACTGAAGCTTTCTTT. Amino acids: CASSPYSGTEAFF.

This chain joins TRBV7-9 and TRBJ2-3; D is perhaps TRBD1 (6 bases). The CDR3 consists of 11 residues. V gave up 4 bases and J gave up 13 bases, with 12 bases separating them. In germline, CDR1 is SEHNR, CDR2 FQNEAQ (reference sequence). Written as DNA, the CDR3 is TGTGCCAGCAGCTCCCAGGGGTGGGAGTATTTT. Residues: CASSSQGWEYF.

In its sample, this clonotype was seen a few times. The J gene is TRBJ2-1, the V gene TRBV9; unclear D gene. Germline V gives CDR1 SGDLS, CDR2 YYNGEE. This CDR3 is 12 amino acids long. The germline V and J ends were trimmed by 0 bases and 6 bases, with 4 bases remaining between them. CDR3 residues: CASSVVSNEQFF. The CDR3 nucleotides are TGTGCCAGCAGCGTAGTCTCCAATGAGCAGTTCTTC.

J is TRBJ2-7 and V is TRBV27; 11 bases align to TRBD2. The CDR3 covers 17 residues. Germline V gene sequence: CDR1 MNHEY, CDR2 SMNVEV (reference sequence). V shed 4 bases and J 3 bases; nucleotides not matched to a gene: 11. For the CDR3, the DNA is TGTGCCAGCAGTTCTTTCGAACTAGCGGGAGTTGGCTACGAGCAGTACTTC. Translated, it gives CASSSFELAGVGYEQYF.

The chain carries TRBV20-1 and TRBJ2-1; D ambiguous. The CDR3 extends over 15 amino acids. V was pared by 3 bases and J by 0 bases, with 12 bases between. Germline V gene sequence: CDR1 DFQATT, CDR2 SNEGSKA (reference sequence). This CDR3 is CSASSSPSSYNEQFF. CDR3 DNA: TGCAGTGCTAGTAGTAGCCCGAGCTCCTACAATGAGCAGTTCTTC.

CDR3 coding DNA: TGTGCCAGCAGTGAGCGGACAGATAGCAATCAGCCCCAGCATTTT. Translating gives CASSERTDSNQPQHF. The chain combines TRBV2 with TRBJ1-5; D is possibly TRBD1 (6 bases). CDR1 and CDR2 (germline): SNHLY, FYNNEI. CDR3 length equals 15 residues. V dropped 3 bases and J dropped 0 bases, with 9 bases sitting between them.

The chain joins TRBV6-1 to TRBJ1-5; D is uncertain. Trimming shortened V by 6 bases and J by 0 bases, and 12 bases separated the two germline ends. Germline loops: CDR1 MNHNS, CDR2 SASEGT. CDR3 length equals 15 residues. Here the CDR3 reads CASSLLDHSNQPQHF. The CDR3 DNA reads TGTGCCAGCAGCCTGTTAGATCATAGCAATCAGCCCCAGCATTTT.

This clonotype was detected only a few times. The germline gene is not matched at one end of the junction; a read error may be the cause. The V and J genes are TRBV7-7 and TRBJ2-1, with 12 positions matching TRBD2. This CDR3 contains 15 residues. Germline CDR1 and CDR2: SSHAT and FNYEAQ (reference sequence). DNA of the CDR3: TGTGCTAGCAGCCCCGGACTAGCGGGATCCAATGAGCAGTTCTTC. Translated: CASSPGLAGSNEQFF.